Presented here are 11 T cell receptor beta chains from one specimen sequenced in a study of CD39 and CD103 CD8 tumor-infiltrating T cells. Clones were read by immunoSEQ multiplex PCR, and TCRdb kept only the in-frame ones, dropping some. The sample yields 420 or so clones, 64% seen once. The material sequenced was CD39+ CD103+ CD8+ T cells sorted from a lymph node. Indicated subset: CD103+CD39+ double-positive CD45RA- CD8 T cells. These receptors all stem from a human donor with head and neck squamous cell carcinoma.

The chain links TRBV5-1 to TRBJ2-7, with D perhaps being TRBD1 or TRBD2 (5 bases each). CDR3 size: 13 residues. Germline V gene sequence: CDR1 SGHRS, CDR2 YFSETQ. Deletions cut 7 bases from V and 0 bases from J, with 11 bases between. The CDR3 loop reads CASRGDLSYEQYF. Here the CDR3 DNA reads TGCGCCAGCCGAGGGGACCTCTCCTACGAGCAGTACTTC.

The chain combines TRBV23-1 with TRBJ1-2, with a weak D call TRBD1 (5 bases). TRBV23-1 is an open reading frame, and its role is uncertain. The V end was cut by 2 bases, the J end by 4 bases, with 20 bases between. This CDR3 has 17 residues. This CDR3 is CASSQPWGTSIPYGYTF. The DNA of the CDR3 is TGCGCCAGCAGTCAACCTTGGGGGACCTCCATTCCCTATGGCTACACCTTC.

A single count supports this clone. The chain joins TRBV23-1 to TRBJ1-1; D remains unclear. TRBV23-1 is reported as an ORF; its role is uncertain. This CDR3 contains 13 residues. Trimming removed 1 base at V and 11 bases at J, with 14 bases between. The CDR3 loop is CASSQLGRSFAFF. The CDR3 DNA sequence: TGCGCCAGCAGTCAATTAGGTCGGTCGTTCGCTTTCTTT.

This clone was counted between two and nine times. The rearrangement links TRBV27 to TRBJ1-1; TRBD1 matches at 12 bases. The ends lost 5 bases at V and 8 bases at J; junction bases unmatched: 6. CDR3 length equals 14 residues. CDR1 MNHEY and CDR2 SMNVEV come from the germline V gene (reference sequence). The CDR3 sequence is CASSPGQGAIEAFF. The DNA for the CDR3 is TGTGCCAGCAGTCCGGGACAGGGGGCTATCGAAGCTTTCTTT.

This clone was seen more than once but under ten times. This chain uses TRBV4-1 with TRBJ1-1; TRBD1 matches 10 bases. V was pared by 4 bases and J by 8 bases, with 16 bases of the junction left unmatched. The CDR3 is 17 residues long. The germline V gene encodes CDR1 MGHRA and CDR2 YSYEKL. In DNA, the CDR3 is TGCGCCAGCAGCCTAGCCAGGACAGGGGGTATCGGCAGCGAAGCTTTCTTT. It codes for CASSLARTGGIGSEAFF.

CDR3 in DNA: TGTGCCAGCAGAAGGACTGGACAGCTCATGAACACTGAAGCTTTCTTT. Translated: CASRRTGQLMNTEAFF. This sequence joins TRBV28 and TRBJ1-1; perhaps TRBD1 as D (6 bases). The CDR3 runs 16 residues. The V end lost 6 bases, the J end lost 0 bases, and 17 bases lay between the germline ends. Germline V gene lookup returns CDR1 MDHEN and CDR2 SYDVKM.

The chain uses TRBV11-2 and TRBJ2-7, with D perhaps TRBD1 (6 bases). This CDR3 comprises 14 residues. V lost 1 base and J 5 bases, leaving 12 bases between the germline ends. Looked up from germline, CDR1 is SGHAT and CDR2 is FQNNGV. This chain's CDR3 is CASSLGGGRDEQYF. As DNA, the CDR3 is TGTGCCAGCAGCTTAGGTGGGGGCCGCGACGAGCAGTACTTC.

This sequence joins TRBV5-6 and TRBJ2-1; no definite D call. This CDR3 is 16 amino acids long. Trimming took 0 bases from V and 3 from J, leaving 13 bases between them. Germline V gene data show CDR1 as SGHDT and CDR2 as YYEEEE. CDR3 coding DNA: TGTGCCAGCAGCTTGGGAGAGCGCGACCACTACAATGAGCAGTTCTTC. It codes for CASSLGERDHYNEQFF. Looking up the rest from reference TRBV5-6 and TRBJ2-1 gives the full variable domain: DAGVTQSPTHLIKTRGQQVTLRCSPKSGHDTVSWYQQALGQGPQFIFQYYEEEERQRGNFPDRFSGHQFPNYSSELNVNALLLGDSALYLCASSLGERDHYNEQFFGPGTRLTVL.

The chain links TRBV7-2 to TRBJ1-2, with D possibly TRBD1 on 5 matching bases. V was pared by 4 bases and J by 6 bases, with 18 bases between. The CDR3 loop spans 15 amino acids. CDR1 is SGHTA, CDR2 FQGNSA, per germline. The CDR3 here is CASSSWPGRVDGYTF. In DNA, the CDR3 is TGTGCCAGCAGCTCCTGGCCTGGCAGGGTAGATGGCTACACCTTC.

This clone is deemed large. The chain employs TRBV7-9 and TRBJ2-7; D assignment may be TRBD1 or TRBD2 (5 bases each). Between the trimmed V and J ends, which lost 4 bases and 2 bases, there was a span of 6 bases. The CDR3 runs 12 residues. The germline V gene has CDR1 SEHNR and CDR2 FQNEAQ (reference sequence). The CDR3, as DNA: TGTGCCAGCAGCTCGGGACCCTACGAGCAGTACTTC. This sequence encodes CASSSGPYEQYF.

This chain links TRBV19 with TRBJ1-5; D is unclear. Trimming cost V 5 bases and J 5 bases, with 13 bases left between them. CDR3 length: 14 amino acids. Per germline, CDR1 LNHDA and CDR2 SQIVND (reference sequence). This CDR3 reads CASSSAPEHQPQHF. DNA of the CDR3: TGTGCCAGTAGTTCCGCTCCGGAGCATCAGCCCCAGCATTTT.